Only a few counts were recorded for the clone carrying this T cell receptor (beta chain). Antigen specificity is unknown. This sample was included in a study of shared clonotypes between healthy human individuals. Background on the study: Researchers assigned three CD4 naive, three CD4 memory, two CD8 naive and one CD8 memory plate to each donor.

From germline, CDR1 is SGHRS and CDR2 YFSETQ. The length of the CDR3 is 14 residues. Trimming pared 1 base from V and 9 bases from J, leaving 13 bases between. General study points: Represented diversity (both genetic and exposure-history) was limited by the small number of donors. Larger estimated richness was generally recorded for naive subsets relative to memory subsets.

Roughly 200 ng DNA, approximately 31,000 T cell genomes, went into each sorted-subset replicate PCR. Only in-frame clones appear in the TCRdb table, and some are missing; sequencing was by immunoSEQ multiplex PCR. The sample carries approximately 120,000 clones, 68% recorded once. Sequenced input: memory CD8+ T cells sorted from blood. The subset denotes: CD45RO+ cells pooled with CCR7-negative TemRA cells. This sequence originates from a woman aged 25 to 39 in good health. V gene TRBV5-1 combines with J gene TRBJ2-2; tentatively, D is TRBD2 (6 bases). CDR3 nucleotides: TGCGCCAGCAGCTTGCGGGACTTCGCCAGGGAGCTGTTTTTT. This translates into CASSLRDFARELFF.